Presented here are 23 T cell receptor beta chains from one specimen sequenced in a study of radiotherapy plus CTLA-4 blockade in lung cancer. Sequenced by immunoSEQ multiplex PCR; TCRdb stores in-frame clones only, minus some. The repertoire has about 80,000 clones, over 70% of them found once; the top ten carry about 20%. The source was peripheral blood, collected from a patient treated with radiotherapy plus ipilimumab. All receptors come from a human donor with non-small cell lung cancer whose response to radiotherapy plus ipilimumab could not be evaluated. Some clones in this sample may be carry-over from other donors' samples.

A few counts support this clone. This chain uses TRBV19 with TRBJ2-1; D is unclear. The CDR3 consists of 14 residues. Trimming pared 10 bases from V and 0 bases from J, leaving 13 bases between. The germline CDR1 and CDR2 sequences are LNHDA and SQIVND (reference sequence). The CDR3 is CATRTASSYNEQFF. The CDR3 DNA is TGTGCCACTAGGACGGCTAGCTCCTACAATGAGCAGTTCTTC.

This clone appeared a few times. The chain is built from TRBV7-6 and TRBJ1-5, with D tentatively TRBD1 (6 bases). Per germline, CDR1 SGHVS and CDR2 FNYEAQ. The CDR3 has 13 amino acids. Trimming took off 9 bases at V and 1 base at J, with 10 bases between the two ends. The CDR3 sequence: CASWGGSNQPQHF. DNA for the CDR3: TGTGCCAGTTGGGGGGGCAGCAATCAGCCCCAGCATTTT.

The chain is built from TRBV4-1 and TRBJ2-1, with TRBD2 matching 7 bases. Unmatched junction bases numbered 5, after V lost 5 bases and J lost 4 bases. Germline CDR1 is MGHRA and CDR2 is YSYEKL. The CDR3 runs 14 residues. The DNA for the CDR3 is TGCGCCAGCAGCAAAGGGAGGGATTACAATGAGCAGTTCTTC. Translating it yields CASSKGRDYNEQFF.

The chain couples TRBV10-2 to TRBJ1-1; TRBD1 is a possible D gene (6 bases). Germline V lookup: CDR1 WSHSY, CDR2 SAAADI. Trimming stripped 3 bases from V and 5 bases from J, with 10 bases between. This CDR3 has 13 amino acids. The CDR3 DNA reads as TGCGCCAGCAGTGAACAGGGTAGGACTGAAGCTTTCTTT. Translation: CASSEQGRTEAFF.

A single count supports this clone. The chain employs TRBV6-4 and TRBJ1-1; possibly TRBD1 for D (6 bases). This CDR3 spans 15 amino acids. V gave up 2 bases and J gave up 1 base, with 11 bases separating them. CDR1 and CDR2 from the germline V gene are MRHNA and SNTAGT. The CDR3 spells CASSDPRTANTEAFF. CDR3 nucleotide sequence: TGTGCCAGCAGTGACCCTCGGACAGCGAACACTGAAGCTTTCTTT.

The chain joins TRBV10-2 to TRBJ1-3; D uncertain. The CDR3 sequence is 14 residues long. Germline CDR1 reads WSHSY; CDR2 reads SAAADI. V gave up 7 bases and J gave up 0 bases, with 10 bases separating them. CDR3 protein: CASKQVLSGNTIYF. The CDR3 DNA reads TGCGCCAGCAAGCAGGTTCTCTCTGGAAACACCATATATTTT.

This chain uses TRBV5-6 with TRBJ1-1; D is undetermined. The CDR3 covers 16 residues. Trimming removed 1 base at V and 5 bases at J, with 18 bases between. From germline, CDR1 is SGHDT and CDR2 YYEEEE. CDR3: CASSLSDEGLDTEAFF. The CDR3 nucleotides read TGTGCCAGCAGCTTGAGTGATGAGGGTTTGGATACTGAAGCTTTCTTT.

The chain links TRBV7-2 to TRBJ1-2, with TRBD1 as a possible D gene (5 bases). Germline V CDR1 and CDR2: SGHTA, FQGNSA. CDR3 size: 14 residues. The V end was cut by 4 bases, the J end by 4 bases, with 13 bases between. In DNA, the CDR3 is TGTGCCAGCAGCTCCCGACAGCTTACCTATGGCTACACCTTC. It is translated as CASSSRQLTYGYTF.

This chain joins TRBV27 and TRBJ2-5; tentative D call: TRBD1 (5 bases). The V end lost 2 bases, the J end lost 3 bases, and 7 bases lay between the germline ends. This CDR3 contains 13 residues. The germline gives CDR1 MNHEY, CDR2 SMNVEV (reference sequence). The CDR3 region is CASSLAREETQYF. The CDR3 DNA reads TGTGCCAGCAGTTTAGCCAGGGAAGAGACCCAGTACTTC.

This clone was seen once. The chain has TRBV5-1 and TRBJ2-7, with unresolved D. Germline V gene lookup returns CDR1 SGHRS and CDR2 YFSETQ. The V end was cut by 1 base, the J end by 0 bases, with 8 bases between. The CDR3 contains 14 residues. The CDR3, as DNA: TGCGCCAGCAGCTTGCGGCCGGGCTCCTACGAGCAGTACTTC. Its protein is CASSLRPGSYEQYF.

The chain uses TRBV5-4 and TRBJ2-5, with TRBD1 matching over 9 bases. The CDR3 is 14 residues long. The germline gives CDR1 SGHNT, CDR2 YYREEE (reference sequence). J lost 4 bases, V lost 4 bases, and 5 bases had no gene match. The CDR3, as DNA: TGTGCCAGCAGCAACCTGGACAGGGGAGAGACCCAGTACTTC. It codes for CASSNLDRGETQYF.

J is TRBJ1-4 and V is TRBV5-6; 9 positions match TRBD1. The CDR3 is made up of 17 amino acids. CDR1 is SGHDT and CDR2 is YYEEEE in the germline V gene. The ends lost 1 base at V and 0 bases at J; junction bases unmatched: 4. The chain's CDR3 is CASSLQDRGTTNEKLFF. Here the CDR3 DNA reads TGTGCCAGCAGCTTGCAGGACAGGGGAACAACTAATGAAAAACTGTTTTTT. The variable domain in full, completed from reference TRBV5-6 and TRBJ1-4, reads DAGVTQSPTHLIKTRGQQVTLRCSPKSGHDTVSWYQQALGQGPQFIFQYYEEEERQRGNFPDRFSGHQFPNYSSELNVNALLLGDSALYLCASSLQDRGTTNEKLFFGSGTQLSVL.

This chain connects TRBV5-6 to TRBJ2-3, with 7 nucleotides matching TRBD2. The CDR3 consists of 15 residues. Trimming cost V 4 bases and J 2 bases; bases outside gene matches: 7. The V gene's germline CDR1 is SGHDT and CDR2 YYEEEE. The DNA of the CDR3 is TGTGCCAGCAGCGGGGGACTAATTTCCACAGATACGCAGTATTTT. Its translation is CASSGGLISTDTQYF.

The V gene is TRBV4-1, the J gene TRBJ2-1, with 7 bases that match TRBD1. This CDR3 has 14 amino acids. Germline V CDR1 and CDR2: MGHRA, YSYEKL. Unmatched junction bases numbered 3, after V lost 0 bases and J lost 7 bases. The CDR3 here is CASSQDGTENEQFF. In nucleotides, the CDR3 is TGCGCCAGCAGCCAAGACGGGACAGAAAATGAGCAGTTCTTC.

V and J are TRBV14 and TRBJ1-2; no firm D call. Trimming took off 0 bases at V and 7 bases at J, with 12 bases between the two ends. Per germline, CDR1 SGHDN and CDR2 FVKESK. The CDR3 loop spans 14 amino acids. This chain's CDR3 is CASSQDWSSPGYTF. CDR3 sequence (DNA): TGTGCCAGCAGCCAAGATTGGTCAAGCCCTGGCTACACCTTC.

The chain employs TRBV28 and TRBJ2-5; D may be TRBD1 (6 bases). The J call could be wrong; TRBJ2-7 is a better fit for the DNA end. CDR1 and CDR2 from the germline V gene are MDHEN and SYDVKM. CDR3 length equals 13 residues. The CDR3 DNA sequence: TGTGCCAGCAGCCGGGACACTTCCTACGAGCAGTACTTC. It specifies CASSRDTSYEQYF.

A word on this clone: The sample carries other DNA sequences with the same CDR3. The chain uses TRBV30 and TRBJ1-1; TRBD1 might be the D (5 bases). CDR3 length: 14 amino acids. Germline lookup yields CDR1 GTSNPN and CDR2 SVGIG (reference sequence). V lost 3 bases and J 2 bases, leaving 13 bases between the germline ends. CDR3 bases: TGTGCCTGGAGCCCTCAGGGCGGTAACACTGAAGCTTTCTTT. Protein sequence: CAWSPQGGNTEAFF.

This clone came up a few times. V is TRBV13 and J is TRBJ2-3; 10 positions agree with TRBD1. The J segment lost 9 bases and the V segment lost 5 bases, leaving 8 bases of the junction unmatched. The CDR3 extends over 14 amino acids. Germline CDR1 PRHDT, CDR2 FYEKMQ (reference sequence). The CDR3 nucleotides read TGTGCCAGCAGCCCCGGGACAGGGGAAGTCACGCAGTATTTT. Amino acid sequence: CASSPGTGEVTQYF.

The chain recombines TRBV7-2 with TRBJ2-7; 7 nucleotides match TRBD1. The CDR3 is 13 residues long. The V and J ends lost 5 bases and 6 bases, in that order; junction bases with no gene match: 7. CDR1 and CDR2 from the germline V gene are SGHTA and FQGNSA. CDR3 sequence: CASSPQNRGEQYF. CDR3 in DNA: TGTGCCAGCAGCCCCCAGAACAGGGGCGAGCAGTACTTC.

In DNA form, the CDR3 reads TGTGCCAGCAGTGCCCCATTATCAGGACAGTTCCAAGAGACCCAGTACTTC. It yields the protein CASSAPLSGQFQETQYF. The rearrangement uses TRBV6-4 and TRBJ2-5; D possibly corresponds to TRBD1 (6 bases). The CDR3 contains 17 residues. Germline loops: CDR1 MRHNA, CDR2 SNTAGT. Trimming cost V 4 bases and J 1 base, with 19 bases left between them.

J is TRBJ1-1 and V is TRBV4-1; 8 nucleotides match TRBD1. This CDR3 spans 16 amino acids. V was pared by 5 bases and J by 3 bases, with 11 bases of the junction left unmatched. The germline V gene encodes CDR1 MGHRA and CDR2 YSYEKL. The CDR3 bases are TGCGCCAGCAGCTCCCTTCCCGCGGGACAGGACACTGAAGCTTTCTTT. Protein product: CASSSLPAGQDTEAFF.

There are a few counts of this clone. The CDR3 bases are TGTGCCAGCAGCCAAGGGCACCCGAATGACTTTTATGGCTACACCTTC. This translates into CASSQGHPNDFYGYTF. J is TRBJ1-2 and V is TRBV4-2; D not certain. This CDR3 is built from 16 residues. Germline V gene sequence: CDR1 LGHNA, CDR2 YNFKEQ. V was trimmed by 1 base and J by 5 bases, leaving 17 bases between them.

Written as DNA, the CDR3 is TGTGCCAGCAGTTCCCCCTCTAGGGGCGAGCAGTACTTC. This sequence encodes CASSSPSRGEQYF. This rearrangement joins TRBV5-4 to TRBJ2-7; a weak D match, TRBD1 (5 bases). This CDR3 spans 13 amino acids. CDR1 SGHNT and CDR2 YYREEE come from the germline V gene (reference sequence). Deletions cut 5 bases from V and 6 bases from J, with 15 bases between.